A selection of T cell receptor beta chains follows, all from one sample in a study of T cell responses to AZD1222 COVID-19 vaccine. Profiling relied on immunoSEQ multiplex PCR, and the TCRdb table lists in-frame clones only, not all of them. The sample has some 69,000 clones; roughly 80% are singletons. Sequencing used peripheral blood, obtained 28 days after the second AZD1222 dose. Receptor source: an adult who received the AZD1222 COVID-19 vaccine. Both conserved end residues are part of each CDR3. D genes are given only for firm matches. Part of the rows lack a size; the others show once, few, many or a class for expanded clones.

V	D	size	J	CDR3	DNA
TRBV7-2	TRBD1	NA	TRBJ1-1	CASSSNPGQGRAFF	TGTGCCAGCAGCTCTAATCCCGGACAGGGTAGAGCTTTCTTT
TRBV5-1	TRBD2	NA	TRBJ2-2	CASSPLADTGELFF	TGCGCCAGCAGTCCGCTAGCGGATACCGGGGAGCTGTTTTTT
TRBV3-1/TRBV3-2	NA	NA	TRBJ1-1	CASSLMNTEAFF	TGTGCCAGCAGCCTGATGAACACTGAAGCTTTCTTT
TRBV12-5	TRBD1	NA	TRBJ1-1	CASGEDRGFVNTEAFF	TGTGCTAGTGGTGAGGACAGGGGATTCGTCAACACTGAAGCTTTCTTT
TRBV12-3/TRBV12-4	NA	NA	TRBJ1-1	CASTGAGRTEAFF	TGTGCCAGCACCGGAGCCGGCAGAACTGAAGCTTTCTTT
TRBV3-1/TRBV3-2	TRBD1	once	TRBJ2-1	CASSPGQSQFF	TGTGCCAGCAGCCCGGGACAGTCGCAGTTCTTC
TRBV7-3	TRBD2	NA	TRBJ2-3	CASSVIAGGPRDTQYF	TGTGCCAGCAGTGTTATAGCGGGGGGCCCCCGGGATACGCAGTATTTT
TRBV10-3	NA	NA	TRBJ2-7	CAISLNLGQSEQYF	TGTGCCATCAGTTTAAATTTAGGACAGAGCGAGCAGTACTTC
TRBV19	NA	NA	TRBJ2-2	CASSLQLVNTGELFF	TGTGCCAGTAGTTTACAGCTAGTGAACACCGGGGAGCTGTTTTTT
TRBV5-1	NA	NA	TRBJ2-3	CASSLAARDLGRYTQYF	TGCGCCAGCAGCTTGGCTGCCCGGGACCTAGGAAGGTATACGCAGTATTTT
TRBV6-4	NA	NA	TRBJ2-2	CASSDSRRGNTGELFF	TGTGCCAGCAGTGACTCGAGGCGGGGGAACACCGGGGAGCTGTTTTTT
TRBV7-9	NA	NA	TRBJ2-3	CASSPPLRVGTDTQYF	TGTGCCAGCAGCCCCCCGCTCAGGGTGGGCACAGATACGCAGTATTTT
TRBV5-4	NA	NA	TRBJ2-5	CASSQQETQYF	TGTGCCAGCAGCCAGCAAGAGACCCAGTACTTC
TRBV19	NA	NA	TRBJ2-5	CASRQGLGPQETQYF	TGTGCCAGTAGGCAGGGCTTGGGCCCACAAGAGACCCAGTACTTC
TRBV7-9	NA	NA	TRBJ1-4	CASSLARGGWEKLFF	TGTGCCAGCAGCTTAGCTCGGGGAGGATGGGAAAAACTGTTTTTT
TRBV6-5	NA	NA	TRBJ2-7	CASSYSEGSSYEQYF	TGTGCCAGCAGTTACTCAGAGGGGAGCTCCTACGAGCAGTACTTC
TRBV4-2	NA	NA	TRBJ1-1	CASSQPGRGTFF	TGTGCCAGCAGCCAGCCGGGCCGGGGGACTTTCTTT
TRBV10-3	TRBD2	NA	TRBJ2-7	CAIRPGSGGYEQYF	TGTGCCATCAGACCGGGTAGCGGGGGCTACGAGCAGTACTTC
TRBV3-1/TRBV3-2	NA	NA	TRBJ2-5	CASSQGSGYQETQYF	TGTGCCAGCAGCCAAGGTAGCGGATACCAAGAGACCCAGTACTTC
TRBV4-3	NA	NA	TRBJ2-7	CASSQLEGFIFEQYF	TGCGCCAGCAGCCAACTTGAGGGGTTCATATTCGAGCAGTACTTC
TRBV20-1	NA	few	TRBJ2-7	CSARDSYEQYF	TGCAGTGCTAGAGATAGCTACGAGCAGTACTTC